The TCR beta chain described here comes from a study of T cell responses to AZD1222 COVID-19 vaccine listed by TCRdb under 2021. In terms of the full investigation: TCR sequencing covered 233 trial participants: 200 to 220 given two doses of AZD1222 and 26 given two doses of MenACWY control vaccine. Trial participants were enrolled into age subgroups of 18-55, 56-69 and 70-plus years, which contained approximately 150, 28 and 58 TCR-sequenced participants, respectively. Findings and caveats that apply to the study as a whole: Reportedly, close to half of the unique spike-specific TCRs recognized epitopes lying outside the regions that are mutated in the B.1.351 and B.1.1.7 variants. Because no day 14 peak-response samples were available, the repertoires could be characterized only after the peak T cell response. Conclusions about previously exposed vaccinees are limited, since just six AZD1222 recipients were seropositive for SARS-CoV-2 at baseline. Participants were mostly white British, with more females than males. The authors suggested clonal diversity may have been underestimated. The 56-69-year group was small, and its depth increase did not reach significance, likely because of low power. The vaccine-associated CD4 TCRs covered the entire spike protein, and the dominant responses fell in regions 160-218 and 743-854. After two AZD1222 doses, both the breadth and the depth of spike-specific TCRs were significantly higher than at day 0 and than in MenACWY recipients.

V sheds 3 bases and J sheds 4 bases, leaving 12 bases between their ends. Spanning cysteine to phenylalanine, the CDR3 consists of 15 amino acids. The sequence is cut down to CDR3 DNA, 45 bases in frame from base 1. CDR1 and CDR2 (SNHLY, FYNNEI) derive from the germline V gene. The sample's time point label, in plain terms: sample from adult after SARS-CoV-2 infection, after symptom onset. Two convalescent COVID-19 patients, sampled after symptom onset from adults with prior SARS-CoV-2 infection, were also TCR-sequenced for comparison. Note on this clone: What antigen it recognizes has not been identified. No much larger clonotype is one base removed from it; base qualities were not supplied.

The CDR3 regions of human TCRbeta chains were analyzed by immunosequencing. Under the source paper's analysis protocol: TCRs in the repertoires were matched against a reference library of SARS-CoV-2-specific TCRs that had been generated with the MIRA antigen-specificity platform. Breadth meant the fraction of unique TCRs that were SARS-CoV-2-associated, whereas depth meant the fraction of total T cells that were SARS-CoV-2-associated. Using the MIRA data, each spike-specific TCR was mapped to the spike region that the TCR reacts to and placed in a CD4 or CD8 class. Log10-transformed breadth and depth values were compared by one-way ANOVA with Sidak's multiple comparisons tests. The table comes from immuneACCESS by way of TCRdb, which keeps in-frame sequences with V and J called. Part of the clones is missing from these tables; in studies checked, under half for an unresolved V gene and the rest for unknown reasons. V, J and clone size are taken as reported in that table, and D and trimming were inferred from the DNA itself. Within this sample are just over 150,000 clones, with 70% to 90% of them counted one time only. The ten largest clones take up 5.5% to 7% of the sample.

The V and J segments used are TRBV2 and TRBJ2-2; no confident D gene assignment can be made. The material was peripheral blood, obtained after recovery from COVID-19. The clonotype was recovered from an adult who had recovered from COVID-19. The nucleotide sequence reads as follows: TGTGCCAGCAGTGAGCGGCGTTCTTCCACCGGGGAGCTGTTTTTT. Translated, this gives CASSERRSSTGELFF.